These 17 T cell receptor beta chains were all obtained from the same sample, sequenced in a study of cytomegalovirus exposure and HLA in healthy donors (dated by TCRdb to 2017 to 2019). Library preparation employed the immunoSEQ multiplex PCR assay. A mixture of 60 forward primers for TCR Vbeta segments and 13 reverse primers for TCR Jbeta segments was used in the multiplex PCR. Here the immuneACCESS table is served through TCRdb, limited to in-frame sequences with V and J called. Missing clones are a known gap in these copies; in checked studies unresolved V genes cover under half, and the rest lacks a known reason. Present in this sample are around 150,000 clones, over 60% of which were seen just once. The top ten constitute 2.5% to 3.5% of the sample. The sample taken for sequencing was PBMCs. All receptors derive from a male donor in good health and CMV-seronegative.

This chain links TRBV18 with TRBJ1-5; D is unclear. The V gene lost 3 bases and the J gene lost 3 bases, with 12 bases spanning the gap. Germline V gene lookup returns CDR1 KGHSH and CDR2 LQKENI. The CDR3 consists of 15 residues. The CDR3 nucleotides read TGTGCCAGCTCACCCCTCGCGAATAACAATCAGCCCCAGCATTTT. Amino acids: CASSPLANNNQPQHF.

V is TRBV19 and J is TRBJ1-2; D gene unclear. The CDR3 extends over 14 amino acids. Germline-derived CDR1 and CDR2 are LNHDA and SQIVND (reference sequence). V was pared by 7 bases and J by 4 bases, with 16 bases between. CDR3 in amino acids: CASTRLVVGYGYTF. The CDR3 nucleotides read TGTGCCAGTACCCGGTTGGTGGTCGGCTATGGCTACACCTTC.

This sequence joins TRBV7-2 and TRBJ2-1; 10 bases align to TRBD2. Germline lookup yields CDR1 SGHTA and CDR2 FQGNSA. The CDR3 contains 15 residues. With V trimmed by 5 bases and J by 2 bases, 3 bases remained unmatched. The CDR3, as DNA: TGTGCCAGCAGCCCAGGGACTAGCGCCTACAATGAGCAGTTCTTC. It encodes CASSPGTSAYNEQFF.

The chain has TRBV7-9 and TRBJ2-2, with D perhaps matching TRBD1 (5 bases). Germline V gene lookup returns CDR1 SEHNR and CDR2 FQNEAQ (reference sequence). The CDR3 is 17 amino acids. Trimming stripped 1 base from V and 3 bases from J, with 15 bases between. CDR3 DNA: TGTGCCAGCAGCTTAGACAGGCTTGACCCCCACACCGGGGAGCTGTTTTTT. It codes for CASSLDRLDPHTGELFF.

The chain links TRBV19 to TRBJ2-5; tentatively, D is TRBD2 (5 bases). The germline V and J ends were trimmed by 7 bases and 1 base, with 10 bases remaining between them. Germline loops: CDR1 LNHDA, CDR2 SQIVND (reference sequence). This CDR3 has 13 amino acids. The CDR3 sequence: CASNTAAQETQYF. In nucleotides, the CDR3 is TGTGCCAGTAATACAGCGGCCCAAGAGACCCAGTACTTC.

The chain carries TRBV6-5 and TRBJ1-1; 7 bases are a match to TRBD1. Per the germline V gene, CDR1 is MNHEY and CDR2 is SVGAGI. With 5 bases clipped from V and 1 base from J, the junction kept 1 base outside the gene matches. This CDR3 spans 13 amino acids. CDR3 bases: TGTGCCAGCAGTCGACAGGGGAACACTGAAGCTTTCTTT. It translates to CASSRQGNTEAFF.

This rearrangement joins TRBV5-1 to TRBJ1-1; 8 bases match TRBD1. The V segment lost 7 bases and the J segment 1 base; nucleotides outside the gene matches: 3. The CDR3 runs to 13 residues. Germline V lookup: CDR1 SGHRS, CDR2 YFSETQ. CDR3 region: CASLGQANTEAFF. The CDR3 nucleotides are TGCGCCAGCCTGGGACAGGCGAACACTGAAGCTTTCTTT.

V is TRBV15 and J is TRBJ2-2; 8 positions match TRBD1. The CDR3 sequence is 15 residues long. Trimming removed 5 bases from V and 4 bases from J; junction bases left unmatched: 6. Per the germline V gene, CDR1 is LNHNV and CDR2 is YYDKDF (reference sequence). The CDR3 spells CATSSRDRRTGELFF. The DNA for the CDR3 is TGTGCCACCAGCTCTCGGGACAGGCGCACCGGGGAGCTGTTTTTT.

V is TRBV21-1 and J is TRBJ1-1; TRBD1, the table's D call, lacks a check against the DNA. TRBV21-1 has pseudogene status. The CDR3 totals 14 residues. The CDR3 here is CASSDRYEHTEAFF. The CDR3 DNA reads TGTGCCAGCAGCGACAGGTATGAACACACTGAAGCTTTCTTT.

V usage is TRBV5-8 and J usage is TRBJ2-5; 10 nucleotides line up with TRBD1. The CDR3 is made up of 16 amino acids. In germline, CDR1 is SGHTS, CDR2 YDEGEE. The trim removed 0 bases at V and 5 bases at J, leaving 7 bases unmatched. The CDR3 is CASSLDVTGGAETQYF. The CDR3 DNA sequence: TGTGCCAGCAGCTTGGATGTGACAGGGGGCGCCGAGACCCAGTACTTC.

The chain recombines TRBV7-8 with TRBJ1-4; 12 positions match TRBD1. Germline loops: CDR1 SGHVS, CDR2 FQNEAQ. CDR3 length equals 16 residues. Germline trimming cut 1 base from V and 11 bases from J; bases unmatched to any gene: 8. CDR3 loop: CASSLEQGQGARKLFF. The CDR3 DNA sequence: TGTGCCAGCAGCTTAGAACAGGGACAGGGGGCAAGGAAACTGTTTTTT.

The V gene is TRBV10-3, the J gene TRBJ1-2; perhaps TRBD1 as D (6 bases). With 0 bases removed from V and 6 bases from J, the gap between germline ends came to 14 bases. Germline V CDR1 and CDR2: ENHRY, SYGVKD. The CDR3 is made up of 15 amino acids. The CDR3 sequence: CAISESGGQSNGYTF. For the CDR3, the DNA is TGTGCCATCAGTGAGTCGGGGGGGCAGTCCAATGGCTACACCTTC.

The CDR3 region is CASSPGQGAETEAFF. The CDR3 coding sequence is TGTGCCAGCAGCCCCGGACAGGGGGCTGAGACTGAAGCTTTCTTT. The chain couples TRBV5-6 to TRBJ1-1; TRBD1 matches 11 bases. There are 15 residues in the CDR3. Per germline, CDR1 SGHDT and CDR2 YYEEEE. The junction had 7 bases not matched to a gene; V was cut back by 4 bases and J by 5 bases.

The chain links TRBV27 to TRBJ2-7; 10 bases match TRBD1. Looked up from germline, CDR1 is MNHEY and CDR2 is SMNVEV (reference sequence). The V and J ends lost 5 bases and 6 bases, in that order; junction bases with no gene match: 10. This CDR3 is built from 15 residues. The CDR3 DNA is TGTGCCAGCAGTCTCCGGGACAGGGGTCTAGGCGAGCAGTACTTC. It yields the protein CASSLRDRGLGEQYF.

The V call is TRBV29-1, the J call TRBJ1-1; 8 bases are shared with TRBD1. The CDR3 spans 15 residues. With V trimmed by 7 bases and J by 3 bases, 13 bases remained unmatched. The germline gives CDR1 SQVTM, CDR2 ANQGSEA. The DNA for the CDR3 is TGCAGCGCGACAGGGGCCTTACAAGTGGACACTGAAGCTTTCTTT. Translated: CSATGALQVDTEAFF.

This chain uses TRBV7-9 with TRBJ1-2; TRBD1 matches 9 bases. The V segment lost 3 bases and the J segment 4 bases; nucleotides outside the gene matches: 6. Germline values: CDR1 SEHNR, CDR2 FQNEAQ (reference sequence). CDR3 length: 15 amino acids. The CDR3 nucleotides are TGTGCCAGCAGCTTGGGAACAGGGGGCGGCTATGGCTACACCTTC. It yields the protein CASSLGTGGGYGYTF.

The chain joins TRBV7-9 to TRBJ2-7; no reliable D call. Germline V gene lookup returns CDR1 SEHNR and CDR2 FQNEAQ (reference sequence). This CDR3 contains 12 residues. Between the trimmed V and J ends, which lost 5 bases and 4 bases, there was a span of 9 bases. The CDR3 DNA is TGTGCCAGCAGCCCCCCCGGGTACGAGCAGTACTTC. It specifies CASSPPGYEQYF.